The entry that follows covers one T cell receptor (beta chain) sequence. Its target is not known. The data were obtained in a study of cytomegalovirus exposure and HLA in healthy donors. It was with 60 Vbeta and 13 Jbeta primers that the PCR ran. The assay was immunoSEQ multiplex PCR, and TCRdb's table has in-frame clones only and misses some. The profile shows more than 100,000 clones, about 76% of them singletons. CDR1 is SGDLS and CDR2 is YYNGEE in the germline V gene. This CDR3 has 14 residues. The V gene lost 4 bases and the J gene lost 1 base, with 11 bases spanning the gap. Findings and limits, study-wide: A later analysis reported that several of the most significant clusters appeared to be linked to common viral pathogens, among them Epstein-Barr virus. The authors assumed roughly uniform sequencing depth across donors for presence/absence analyses.

Input material: PBMCs. The chain joins TRBV9 to TRBJ1-1; D is perhaps TRBD1 (6 bases). The clonotype comes from a man between 60 and 75 years old in good health and CMV-seropositive. The CDR3 DNA reads as TGTGCCAGCAGCCGCGCCAGGGGGAACACTGAAGCTTTCTTT. Translated, it gives CASSRARGNTEAFF.